This T cell receptor (beta chain) emerged from a study of T-cell reconstitution after alpha-beta-depleted transplantation in children. Preparation of the TCRbeta library was carried out with unique molecular identifiers. TCRdb ran MiXCR on the PCR reads and lists one entry per CDR3 protein. The profile shows 350,000 to 400,000 distinct CDR3 sequences, less than 15% of them singletons. CDR1 is MNHNS and CDR2 is SASEGT in the germline V gene. CDR3 size: 15 residues. V was pared by 5 bases and J by 2 bases, with 3 bases of the junction left unmatched. Here the sequenced sample was PBMCs, taken from the stem cell graft. The TCR was taken from a human donor who donated a stem cell graft to a child with Fanconi anemia. The J gene is TRBJ2-7, the V gene TRBV6-1, with 13 bases lining up with TRBD2. The CDR3 reads CASSRLAGGPYEQYV. The CDR3 region has the DNA TGTGCCAGCAGTCGACTAGCGGGGGGCCCCTACGAGCAGTACGTC.